The rows below give T cell receptor beta chains drawn from one sample of a study of cytomegalovirus exposure and HLA in healthy donors. Profiled with immunoSEQ multiplex PCR; TCRdb holds only in-frame clones, not every one. The sample comprises approximately 150,000 clones, around 75% of which are singletons, and 3.1% rests with the top ten. Input material: PBMCs. Receptors originate from a male donor in good health and CMV-seronegative. CDR3s include the opening cysteine and the closing phenylalanine or tryptophan. A D gene is named only where the DNA matches it firmly. Rows may omit the clone size; those that give it use once, few, many or a size class.

size	length	V	J	D	CDR3	DNA
-	15	TRBV6-6	TRBJ2-7	TRBD2	CASSYSGGYSYEQYF	TGTGCCAGCAGCTATAGCGGGGGCTACTCCTACGAGCAGTACTTC
-	12	TRBV30	TRBJ2-5	TRBD1	CALQGFGETQYF	TGTGCCCTACAGGGGTTCGGGGAGACCCAGTACTTC
-	13	TRBV5-1	TRBJ1-2	TRBD1	CASSSQGADGYTF	TGCGCCAGCAGCTCCCAGGGGGCTGATGGCTACACCTTC
few	14	TRBV7-2	TRBJ1-1	-	CASSLVRVSTEAFF	TGTGCCAGCAGCTTAGTTCGGGTATCCACTGAAGCTTTCTTT
-	14	TRBV18	TRBJ1-1	-	CASSPEFPNTEAFF	TGTGCCAGCTCACCGGAGTTTCCGAACACTGAAGCTTTCTTT
few	13	TRBV6-5	TRBJ2-3	TRBD2	CVSGLAGGHTQYF	TGTGTCAGCGGCCTAGCGGGGGGACATACGCAGTATTTT
-	12	TRBV7-9	TRBJ1-6	-	CSSRIENSPLHF	TGTTCCAGCAGGATTGAGAATTCACCCCTCCACTTT
-	16	TRBV5-1	TRBJ2-1	TRBD2	CASSLELAGVGYEQFF	TGCGCCAGCAGCTTGGAGCTAGCGGGAGTCGGGTATGAGCAGTTCTTC
-	15	TRBV9	TRBJ2-1	-	CASSHQGTSYNEQFF	TGTGCCAGCAGCCACCAGGGGACCTCCTACAATGAGCAGTTCTTC
few	13	TRBV28	TRBJ1-5	-	CASGGYSNQPQHF	TGTGCCAGCGGGGGCTATAGCAATCAGCCCCAGCATTTT
-	13	TRBV6-5	TRBJ2-5	TRBD1	CASSRDRASEQYF	TGTGCCAGCAGTCGAGACAGGGCGTCAGAGCAGTACTTC
-	15	TRBV30	TRBJ1-5	TRBD1	CAWSVGTGGRQPQHF	TGTGCCTGGAGTGTGGGTACAGGGGGCCGGCAGCCCCAGCATTTT
-	12	TRBV28	TRBJ2-7	-	CASSYQAYEQYF	TGTGCCAGCAGTTATCAGGCCTACGAGCAGTACTTC
-	14	TRBV2	TRBJ2-7	-	CASSERQLSYEQYF	TGTGCCAGCAGTGAAAGACAGCTATCCTACGAGCAGTACTTC
-	16	TRBV7-3	TRBJ2-7	-	CASSRERVEKSYEQYF	TGTGCCAGCAGCCGGGAACGGGTGGAGAAATCCTACGAGCAGTACTTC
-	13	TRBV29-1	TRBJ2-5	TRBD2	CSAGWGGGETQYF	TGCAGCGCTGGATGGGGGGGTGGGGAGACCCAGTACTTC
-	15	TRBV5-1	TRBJ1-5	-	CASSFSGEGNQPQHF	TGCGCCAGCAGCTTTTCGGGGGAGGGCAATCAGCCCCAGCATTTT
-	15	TRBV7-6	TRBJ2-2	TRBD2	CASSLSSGLTGELFF	TGTGCCAGCAGCTTGTCTTCGGGACTAACCGGGGAGCTGTTTTTT
-	15	TRBV19	TRBJ2-1	-	CASNSYFSSTNEQFF	TGTGCCAGCAACTCCTACTTCTCGAGCACCAATGAGCAGTTCTTC
-	14	TRBV29-1	TRBJ1-1	-	CSVVPAGESTEAFF	TGCAGCGTAGTACCCGCAGGGGAGAGCACTGAAGCTTTCTTT
-	14	TRBV19	TRBJ1-1	-	CASRPEGGNTEAFF	TGTGCCAGTAGACCTGAGGGAGGCAACACTGAAGCTTTCTTT
few	17	TRBV11-2	TRBJ1-2	TRBD1	CASSFGQVSNPSYGYTF	TGTGCCAGCAGCTTTGGACAGGTTTCAAACCCTTCGTATGGCTACACCTTC